Listed below are T cell receptor beta chains from one sample, sequenced in a study of spatial heterogeneity in lung cancer. Using its own MiXCR run on the 5' RACE reads, TCRdb lists one record per CDR3 protein. The data contain 100,000 to 110,000 distinct CDR3 sequences, 4% to 4.5% of them singletons. The sample consisted of lung tumor tissue, taken at surgery. Receptors originate from a male donor with early-stage non-small cell lung cancer. Both conserved end residues are part of each CDR3. D genes are given only for firm matches. Size values are once, few and many counts, or a class for expanded clones, and some rows have none.

size	J	D	V	CDR3	DNA
few	TRBJ1-5	-	TRBV20-1	CSAGSGTPLSNQPQHF	TGCAGTGCTGGATCCGGGACACCCCTTAGCAATCAGCCCCAGCATTTT
-	TRBJ2-1	-	TRBV29-1	CSVAGTPMGNEQFF	TGCAGCGTTGCCGGGACTCCGATGGGAAATGAGCAGTTCTTC
-	TRBJ2-1	TRBD2	TRBV11-2	CASSLVRGRPYNEQFF	TGTGCCAGCAGCTTAGTTCGCGGGAGGCCTTACAATGAGCAGTTCTTC
many	TRBJ2-7	-	TRBV9	CASSREGFDYEQYF	TGTGCCAGCAGCCGAGAAGGATTCGACTACGAGCAGTACTTC
many	TRBJ2-4	TRBD2	TRBV11-2	CASSLGGSRAKNIQYF	TGTGCCAGCAGCTTAGGCGGGAGCAGAGCCAAAAACATTCAGTACTTC
many	TRBJ2-2	-	TRBV7-9	CASSLVHLPSRELFF	TGTGCCAGCAGCTTAGTACACCTACCGTCCAGGGAGCTGTTTTTT
many	TRBJ1-1	-	TRBV29-1	CSVRLNEGTEAFF	TGCAGCGTTCGTTTAAATGAAGGCACTGAAGCTTTCTTT
many	TRBJ2-1	-	TRBV28	CASSLGHSFSYNEQFF	TGTGCCAGCAGTTTAGGCCATTCTTTCTCCTACAATGAGCAGTTCTTC
many	TRBJ2-1	-	TRBV29-1	CSVVPRAYNEQFF	TGCAGCGTAGTCCCGAGGGCTTACAATGAGCAGTTCTTC
many	TRBJ2-3	TRBD2	TRBV6-5	CASSYSGGLVRDTQYF	TGTGCCAGCAGTTACTCCGGAGGACTAGTGCGCGATACGCAGTATTTT
many	TRBJ1-5	TRBD1	TRBV28	CASNRQGVNQPQHF	TGTGCCAGCAATCGACAGGGGGTAAATCAGCCCCAGCATTTT
many	TRBJ1-1	-	TRBV7-9	CASSQAGVTEAFF	TGTGCCAGCAGTCAAGCGGGGGTCACTGAAGCTTTCTTT
-	TRBJ1-3	-	TRBV5-1	CASSLEGGYSGNTIYF	TGCGCCAGCAGCTTGGAAGGCGGCTACTCTGGAAACACCATATATTTT
many	TRBJ2-3	-	TRBV5-5	CASSLAGQKDTQYF	TGTGCCAGCAGCTTGGCCGGACAGAAGGATACGCAGTATTTT
many	TRBJ2-7	-	TRBV28	CASSTLRVGGPRDYEQYF	TGTGCCAGCAGTACCCTCAGGGTTGGCGGGCCGAGGGATTACGAGCAGTACTTC
few	TRBJ2-5	TRBD2	TRBV11-2	CASSPRIPGLAGLETQYF	TGTGCCAGCAGTCCTCGCATCCCGGGACTAGCGGGGCTGGAGACCCAGTACTTC
few	TRBJ2-1	-	TRBV7-9	CASSRGLGVGEQFF	TGTGCCAGCAGCCGAGGCCTAGGGGTTGGTGAGCAGTTCTTC
many	TRBJ2-5	TRBD2	TRBV12-3/TRBV12-4	CASRAPGTSGQETQYF	TGTGCCAGCAGGGCCCCCGGGACTAGCGGCCAAGAGACCCAGTACTTC
few	TRBJ2-3	-	TRBV12-3/TRBV12-4	CASSLARWALDTQYF	TGTGCCAGCAGTTTAGCGAGGTGGGCGTTGGATACGCAGTATTTT
few	TRBJ2-1	TRBD2	TRBV30	CALGPRTSGKPNEQFF	TGTGCCTTAGGACCGCGGACTAGCGGGAAACCAAATGAGCAGTTCTTC
many	TRBJ2-1	TRBD1	TRBV28	CASTEWSGQVNEQFF	TGTGCCAGTACCGAGTGGTCAGGACAGGTCAATGAGCAGTTCTTC
many	TRBJ1-1	-	TRBV5-6	CASSFEGRTEAFF	TGTGCCAGCAGCTTCGAAGGGCGTACTGAAGCTTTCTTT
-	TRBJ1-4	-	TRBV7-2	CASSLGGESNEKLFF	TGTGCCAGCAGCTTAGGGGGGGAGTCTAATGAAAAACTGTTTTTT
many	TRBJ2-2	TRBD2	TRBV4-1	CASSHSLSGGTGELFF	TGCGCCAGCAGCCACTCCCTCAGCGGGGGTACCGGGGAGCTGTTTTTT
many	TRBJ1-5	-	TRBV6-5	CASNYRPPRYSNQPQHF	TGTGCCAGCAACTACCGGCCCCCGCGGTATAGCAATCAGCCCCAGCATTTT
many	TRBJ2-5	-	TRBV29-1	CSVGSRETQYF	TGCAGCGTGGGATCACGCGAGACCCAGTACTTC
many	TRBJ2-5	-	TRBV4-2	CASSSRLGGQETQYF	TGTGCCAGCAGCTCCAGACTAGGAGGCCAAGAGACCCAGTACTTC
many	TRBJ1-2	-	TRBV29-1	CSVFVSPAHGYTF	TGCAGCGTTTTTGTGTCGCCAGCTCATGGCTACACCTTC